This passage covers 30 T cell receptor beta chains from one sample sequenced in a study of cytomegalovirus exposure and HLA in healthy donors. PCR employed 60 Vbeta and 13 Jbeta primers. Profiling relied on immunoSEQ multiplex PCR, and the TCRdb table lists in-frame clones only, not all of them. This table has around 65,000 clones, roughly 80% appearing once. The sample was PBMCs. The receptors come from a woman aged 25 to 39 in good health and CMV-seropositive.

V usage is TRBV19 and J usage is TRBJ1-2; D gene ambiguous. The ends were cut back, 1 base at V and 0 bases at J, with 18 bases in the middle. This CDR3 has 18 amino acids. CDR1 is LNHDA, CDR2 SQIVND, per germline (reference sequence). DNA of the CDR3: TGTGCCAGTAGTATAGGAGTGTTGACGGCACAGACTAACTATGGCTACACCTTC. Amino acids: CASSIGVLTAQTNYGYTF.

The chain carries TRBV5-6 and TRBJ2-1, with 10 nucleotides matching TRBD2. CDR1 and CDR2 (germline): SGHDT, YYEEEE. The CDR3 is 15 residues long. The V and J ends lost 0 bases and 5 bases, in that order; junction bases with no gene match: 2. CDR3 sequence reads: CASSLELAGHNEQFF. The DNA for the CDR3 is TGTGCCAGCAGCTTGGAACTAGCGGGACACAATGAGCAGTTCTTC.

This clone was seen only a few times. The chain recombines TRBV5-6 with TRBJ1-1, with D unresolved. The CDR3 extends over 15 amino acids. Germline V gene lookup returns CDR1 SGHDT and CDR2 YYEEEE. V was shortened by 2 bases and J by 0 bases, with 11 bases between the two germline ends. CDR3 region: CASSFDLSMNTEAFF. The CDR3 DNA is TGTGCCAGCAGCTTTGATCTTAGCATGAACACTGAAGCTTTCTTT.

The chain couples TRBV15 to TRBJ1-4; D is unresolved. Per germline, CDR1 LNHNV and CDR2 YYDKDF (reference sequence). With 1 base removed from V and 8 bases from J, the gap between germline ends came to 8 bases. This CDR3 region has 13 residues. CDR3 DNA sequence: TGTGCCACCAGCAGAGTTACGGGGGAAAAACTGTTTTTT. Its protein is CATSRVTGEKLFF.

The V and J genes are TRBV5-8 and TRBJ2-1, with TRBD2 matching over 10 bases. The CDR3 length is 18 residues. J lost 4 bases, V lost 0 bases, and 10 bases had no gene match. Germline V gene data show CDR1 as SGHTS and CDR2 as YDEGEE. The CDR3 here is CASSLAASGSPLYNEQFF. As DNA, the CDR3 is TGTGCCAGCAGCTTGGCGGCTAGCGGGAGCCCCTTATACAATGAGCAGTTCTTC.

This clone showed up just a few times. CDR3 sequence: CASSSNYEQYF. The CDR3 DNA reads TGTGCCAGCAGTTCCAACTACGAGCAGTACTTC. This chain links TRBV14 with TRBJ2-7; D not certain. Germline CDR1 reads SGHDN; CDR2 reads FVKESK. This CDR3 comprises 11 residues. V was clipped by 6 bases and J by 3 bases, with 6 bases between them.

The rearrangement uses TRBV6-1 and TRBJ2-1, with 11 bases matching TRBD2. CDR1 MNHNS and CDR2 SASEGT come from the germline V gene. V gave up 1 base and J gave up 8 bases; unmatched junction bases: 4. This CDR3 contains 15 residues. The CDR3 sequence: CASSEGTSGSYEQFF. The CDR3 DNA is TGTGCCAGCAGTGAAGGAACTAGCGGGAGCTATGAGCAGTTCTTC.

V gene TRBV27 combines with J gene TRBJ2-1, with 8 nucleotides matching TRBD1. With 2 bases clipped from V and 1 base from J, the junction kept 4 bases outside the gene matches. Per germline, CDR1 MNHEY and CDR2 SMNVEV (reference sequence). There are 16 residues in the CDR3. CDR3 sequence: CASSLQTGASYNEQFF. CDR3 nucleotides: TGTGCCAGCAGTTTACAGACAGGGGCTTCCTACAATGAGCAGTTCTTC.

V is TRBV25-1 and J is TRBJ2-3; 7 bases match TRBD2. The J segment lost 5 bases and the V segment lost 3 bases, leaving 8 bases of the junction unmatched. CDR3 length equals 15 residues. Germline CDR1 is MGHDK and CDR2 is SYGVNS. CDR3 sequence (DNA): TGTGCCAGCAGTGACCGGGGGGAACGGGAAGATACGCAGTATTTT. Its translation: CASSDRGEREDTQYF.

This sequence joins TRBV27 and TRBJ1-1; 9 bases agree with TRBD1. CDR3 size: 16 residues. Germline CDR1 is MNHEY and CDR2 is SMNVEV (reference sequence). V was pared by 5 bases and J by 5 bases, with 12 bases of the junction left unmatched. The CDR3 spells CASSPYMGTGSTEAFF. Written as DNA, the CDR3 is TGTGCCAGCAGTCCCTACATGGGGACAGGGTCGACTGAAGCTTTCTTT.

This clone has only a few counts. The chain recombines TRBV6-5 with TRBJ2-2, with D unresolved. Germline-derived CDR1 and CDR2 are MNHEY and SVGAGI. The CDR3 is made up of 13 amino acids. The CDR3 region is CGSQVPYTGELFF. For the CDR3, the DNA is TGTGGGTCGCAGGTGCCGTACACCGGGGAGCTGTTTTTT.

This clone was counted once. The gene calls are TRBV7-6 and TRBJ1-1; D gene uncertain. V gave up 4 bases and J gave up 3 bases, with 9 bases separating them. Germline V gene data show CDR1 as SGHVS and CDR2 as FNYEAQ. This CDR3 has 13 amino acids. The chain's CDR3 is CASSSSGHTEAFF. In DNA, the CDR3 is TGTGCCAGCAGCTCCAGCGGCCACACTGAAGCTTTCTTT.

The rearrangement joins TRBV7-2 to TRBJ2-7; 8 nucleotides line up with TRBD2. J was trimmed by 13 bases and V by 6 bases; bases with no gene match: 17. This CDR3 contains 14 residues. The germline V gene encodes CDR1 SGHTA and CDR2 FQGNSA. DNA for the CDR3: TGTGCCAGCAGTCCCGATACTGGCGGGAGGTACGGATACTTC. It translates to CASSPDTGGRYGYF. Filled out from reference TRBV7-2 and TRBJ2-7, the complete variable domain reads GAGVSQSPSNKVTEKGKDVELRCDPISGHTALYWYRQSLGQGLEFLIYFQGNSAPDKSGLPSDRFSAERTGGSVSTLTIQRTQQEDSAVYLCASSPDTGGRYGYFGPGTRLTVT.

This clone was detected a few times. The chain combines TRBV19 with TRBJ2-2, with a weak D call TRBD1 (5 bases). Germline assignment: CDR1 LNHDA and CDR2 SQIVND (reference sequence). V lost 0 bases and J 5 bases, leaving 10 bases between the germline ends. The CDR3 is made up of 15 amino acids. CDR3 DNA: TGTGCCAGTAGTATAGAAAAGGGGTGGACCGGGGAGCTGTTTTTT. This sequence encodes CASSIEKGWTGELFF.

The chain employs TRBV5-1 and TRBJ1-2; TRBD1 is a possible D gene (5 bases). The CDR3 has 17 residues. CDR1 is SGHRS, CDR2 YFSETQ, per germline. V was clipped by 0 bases and J by 2 bases, with 17 bases between them. CDR3 region: CASSLAVGQDPNYGYTF. In nucleotides, the CDR3 is TGCGCCAGCAGCTTGGCCGTTGGACAAGACCCCAACTATGGCTACACCTTC.

V usage is TRBV2 and J usage is TRBJ1-3; 9 positions agree with TRBD1. Germline V gene data show CDR1 as SNHLY and CDR2 as FYNNEI. V was pared by 6 bases and J by 2 bases, with 2 bases of the junction left unmatched. This CDR3 region has 14 residues. This CDR3 reads CASRGQGAGNTIYF. CDR3 DNA: TGTGCCAGCAGGGGACAGGGTGCTGGAAACACCATATATTTT.

The gene calls are TRBV20-1 and TRBJ2-1, with unresolved D. From germline, CDR1 is DFQATT and CDR2 SNEGSKA (reference sequence). The CDR3 runs to 11 residues. V lost 3 bases to trimming and J lost 10 bases, with 10 bases between them. The CDR3 loop is CSARLIGEQFF. Written as DNA, the CDR3 is TGCAGTGCTAGGTTAATCGGGGAGCAGTTCTTC.

About this clone itself: Different DNA sequences within this sample yield the same CDR3. The CDR3 DNA reads as TGTGCCAGCAGCTTGGGGACTACCTACGAGCAGTACTTC. Translation: CASSLGTTYEQYF. The chain joins TRBV5-4 to TRBJ2-7; a weak D match, TRBD2 (6 bases). Germline V gene data show CDR1 as SGHNT and CDR2 as YYREEE (reference sequence). The CDR3 consists of 13 residues. V gave up 0 bases and J gave up 2 bases, with 6 bases separating them.

The count of this clone is one. V is TRBV29-1 and J is TRBJ1-2, with D perhaps TRBD1 (6 bases). This CDR3 region has 16 residues. Germline CDR1 and CDR2: SQVTM and ANQGSEA. Between the trimmed V and J ends, which lost 0 bases and 4 bases, there was a span of 18 bases. CDR3 region: CSVEEPSRRGAYGYTF. The CDR3, as DNA: TGCAGCGTTGAAGAGCCCTCTCGCCGGGGGGCCTATGGCTACACCTTC.

The rearrangement links TRBV7-3 to TRBJ1-2; 9 nucleotides match TRBD1. After removal of 5 bases from V and 7 bases from J, the junction contained 5 bases not matched to a gene. CDR1 is SGHTA, CDR2 FQGTGA, per germline. The CDR3 runs 13 residues. For the CDR3, the DNA is TGTGCCAGCAGCCAGGGACAGGGTGGTGGCTACACCTTC. Residues: CASSQGQGGGYTF. Filled out from reference TRBV7-3 and TRBJ1-2, the complete variable domain reads GAGVSQTPSNKVTEKGKYVELRCDPISGHTALYWYRQSLGQGPEFLIYFQGTGAADDSGLPNDRFFAVRPEGSVSTLKIQRTERGDSAVYLCASSQGQGGGYTFGSGTRLTVV.

In its sample, this clone was seen once. The CDR3 nucleotides are TGTGCCAGCAGCCCTCCGGGACAGGGGGGTGGAAACACCATATATTTT. Protein sequence: CASSPPGQGGGNTIYF. The rearrangement uses TRBV5-4 and TRBJ1-3; 11 bases are a match to TRBD1. V lost 4 bases, J lost 3 bases, and 6 bases stayed unmatched. The CDR3 totals 16 residues. The germline V gene has CDR1 SGHNT and CDR2 YYREEE (reference sequence).

This clone showed up just a few times. The chain is built from TRBV5-6 and TRBJ2-1; 11 positions match TRBD2. The V and J ends lost 3 bases and 10 bases, in that order; junction bases with no gene match: 12. Germline values: CDR1 SGHDT, CDR2 YYEEEE. The CDR3 is 16 amino acids. The CDR3 protein is CASSWGSSGRRGEQFF. CDR3 nucleotide sequence: TGTGCCAGCAGCTGGGGATCTAGCGGGAGGAGGGGCGAGCAGTTCTTC.

The chain links TRBV5-5 to TRBJ2-5; 11 bases are a match to TRBD2. CDR3 size: 16 residues. Looked up from germline, CDR1 is SGHKS and CDR2 is YYEKEE (reference sequence). Germline trimming cut 1 base from V and 4 bases from J; bases unmatched to any gene: 6. The CDR3 protein is CASSLTSGRARETQYF. The CDR3 DNA sequence: TGTGCCAGCAGCTTGACTAGCGGGAGAGCTCGAGAGACCCAGTACTTC.

The chain is built from TRBV9 and TRBJ1-3, with unresolved D. CDR1 is SGDLS, CDR2 YYNGEE, per germline. This CDR3 is 15 amino acids long. Trimming took 4 bases from V and 0 from J, leaving 11 bases between them. CDR3 sequence: CASSPLGGSGNTIYF. The CDR3 nucleotides are TGTGCCAGCAGCCCCCTCGGTGGCTCTGGAAACACCATATATTTT.

The chain combines TRBV15 with TRBJ2-7; possibly TRBD2 for D (6 bases). Looked up from germline, CDR1 is LNHNV and CDR2 is YYDKDF (reference sequence). The V gene lost 0 bases and the J gene lost 2 bases, with 8 bases spanning the gap. The CDR3 runs 14 residues. The CDR3 DNA follows: TGTGCCACCAGCAGAGAAGGCGGGACCTACGAGCAGTACTTC. Translating gives CATSREGGTYEQYF. The variable domain in full, completed from reference TRBV15 and TRBJ2-7, reads DAMVIQNPRYQVTQFGKPVTLSCSQTLNHNVMYWYQQKSSQAPKLLFHYYDKDFNNEADTPDNFQSRRPNTSFCFLDIRSPGLGDTAMYLCATSREGGTYEQYFGPGTRLTVT.

This clone has just a few counts. The V and J genes are TRBV29-1 and TRBJ1-1, with TRBD1 identical over 9 bases. Germline lookup yields CDR1 SQVTM and CDR2 ANQGSEA. Germline trimming cut 7 bases from V and 8 bases from J; bases unmatched to any gene: 8. The CDR3 extends over 12 amino acids. DNA of the CDR3: TGCAGCGCCCTAAAGGACAGGGGAGAAGCTTTCTTT. Translated: CSALKDRGEAFF.

The chain links TRBV4-1 to TRBJ2-6, with 10 bases that match TRBD1. The CDR3 totals 19 residues. With V trimmed by 2 bases and J by 2 bases, 9 bases remained unmatched. In germline, CDR1 is MGHRA, CDR2 YSYEKL. CDR3 coding DNA: TGCGCCAGCAGCCAACAAGGGACAGGGGTAGGTGCTGGGGCCAACGTCCTGACTTTC. This translates into CASSQQGTGVGAGANVLTF.

The V call is TRBV9, the J call TRBJ2-2; D may be TRBD2 (6 bases). V was pared by 2 bases and J by 0 bases, with 11 bases between. The CDR3 extends over 16 amino acids. The germline CDR1 and CDR2 sequences are SGDLS and YYNGEE. The CDR3 nucleotides are TGTGCCAGCAGCGTTACGACTAGTGCGAACACCGGGGAGCTGTTTTTT. Translating it yields CASSVTTSANTGELFF. Full variable domain (rest looked up from reference TRBV9 and TRBJ2-2): DSGVTQTPKHLITATGQRVTLRCSPRSGDLSVYWYQQSLDQGLQFLIQYYNGEERAKGNILERFSAQQFPDLHSELNLSSLELGDSALYFCASSVTTSANTGELFFGEGSRLTVL.

This clone was observed a few times. The rearrangement links TRBV6-1 to TRBJ1-1; 9 nucleotides line up with TRBD1. This CDR3 region has 17 residues. V gave up 1 base and J gave up 5 bases; unmatched junction bases: 11. Germline V gives CDR1 MNHNS, CDR2 SASEGT. The chain's CDR3 is CASSEEWTGVGKTEAFF. Here the CDR3 DNA reads TGTGCCAGCAGTGAAGAATGGACAGGGGTAGGAAAGACTGAAGCTTTCTTT.

V is TRBV9 and J is TRBJ2-7, with 8 bases aligning to TRBD1. The CDR3 has 16 amino acids. Unmatched junction bases numbered 11, after V lost 0 bases and J lost 6 bases. The germline V gene encodes CDR1 SGDLS and CDR2 YYNGEE. The CDR3 region has the DNA TGTGCCAGCAGCGTAGGAGGGACGGACAGGGTGTGCGAGCAGTACTTC. Translating it yields CASSVGGTDRVCEQYF.